A single sample is the source of the 25 T cell receptor beta chains below, sequenced in a study of cytomegalovirus exposure and HLA in healthy donors. A multiplex PCR was run with 60 Vbeta primers and 13 Jbeta primers. Profiled with immunoSEQ multiplex PCR; TCRdb holds only in-frame clones, not every one. The table includes 85,000 to 120,000 clones, approximately 82% detected once. Sample: PBMCs. The receptor source for this set is a middle-aged man in good health and CMV-seronegative.

This chain links TRBV4-1 with TRBJ2-3, with 8 bases that match TRBD2. Germline V gene data show CDR1 as MGHRA and CDR2 as YSYEKL. CDR3 length: 17 amino acids. With V trimmed by 0 bases and J by 5 bases, 10 bases remained unmatched. CDR3 bases: TGCGCCAGCAGCCAAGATTATGGGGCGGGGGGCGGAGATACGCAGTATTTT. It translates to CASSQDYGAGGGDTQYF.

The chain joins TRBV12-5 to TRBJ1-1, with 7 bases fitting TRBD1. Germline CDR1 is LGHNT and CDR2 is FRNRAP. The CDR3 contains 20 residues. V was pared by 0 bases and J by 1 base, with 17 bases of the junction left unmatched. As DNA, the CDR3 is TGTGCTAGTGGTTTGGTACTGTTTCCCCCGGGACAGCGAGAGAACACTGAAGCTTTCTTT. Its translation is CASGLVLFPPGQRENTEAFF.

The chain has TRBV5-4 and TRBJ1-1; TRBD1 might be the D (5 bases). Trimming removed 0 bases from V and 1 base from J, with 7 bases in between. This CDR3 has 14 residues. Germline loops: CDR1 SGHNT, CDR2 YYREEE (reference sequence). The CDR3 loop is CASSLGGGNTEAFF. The CDR3, as DNA: TGTGCCAGCAGCTTGGGGGGCGGGAACACTGAAGCTTTCTTT.

The chain carries TRBV2 and TRBJ1-1; no clear D. CDR1 is SNHLY, CDR2 FYNNEI, per germline. The CDR3 extends over 14 amino acids. The DNA of the CDR3 is TGTGCTGATGGATCACAGACCCATGGGACTGAAGCTTTCTTT. It yields the protein CADGSQTHGTEAFF.

The CDR3 region has the DNA TGTGCCAGCAGCCCAGGCCCCACAGATACGCAGTATTTT. As protein: CASSPGPTDTQYF. The chain links TRBV7-2 to TRBJ2-3; the D is unclear. CDR3 length equals 13 residues. Germline V gene data show CDR1 as SGHTA and CDR2 as FQGNSA. The V and J ends lost 5 bases and 2 bases respectively, with 8 bases between them.

This chain joins TRBV15 and TRBJ2-7, with 12 bases aligning to TRBD1. V lost 1 base and J lost 1; bases outside the gene matches: 11. CDR1 is LNHNV and CDR2 is YYDKDF in the germline V gene (reference sequence). The CDR3 is 19 amino acids. For the CDR3, the DNA is TGTGCCACCAGCAGAGGTTGGGGGACAGGGGGCGCAGAATCCTACGAGCAGTACTTC. Its translation: CATSRGWGTGGAESYEQYF. Looking up the rest from reference TRBV15 and TRBJ2-7 gives the full variable domain: DAMVIQNPRYQVTQFGKPVTLSCSQTLNHNVMYWYQQKSSQAPKLLFHYYDKDFNNEADTPDNFQSRRPNTSFCFLDIRSPGLGDTAMYLCATSRGWGTGGAESYEQYFGPGTRLTVT.

The chain employs TRBV30 and TRBJ1-2; 9 bases are a match to TRBD1. This CDR3 is 13 amino acids long. V dropped 7 bases and J dropped 7; count of bases not matched to a gene: 10. Germline CDR1 GTSNPN, CDR2 SVGIG (reference sequence). The CDR3 loop reads CASRDRVRRGYTF. The DNA of the CDR3 is TGTGCCTCCCGGGACAGGGTTAGGCGTGGCTACACCTTC.

The gene calls are TRBV28 and TRBJ2-1, with 9 bases lining up with TRBD2. Germline values: CDR1 MDHEN, CDR2 SYDVKM. The CDR3 consists of 13 residues. V dropped 7 bases and J dropped 7; count of bases not matched to a gene: 5. The CDR3 sequence: CASKAGGRNEQFF. CDR3 nucleotides: TGTGCCAGCAAGGCGGGGGGGCGGAATGAGCAGTTCTTC.

The V and J genes are TRBV7-2 and TRBJ2-7, with D possibly being TRBD1 (6 bases). V gave up 0 bases and J gave up 5 bases, with 14 bases separating them. Germline CDR1 SGHTA, CDR2 FQGNSA. The CDR3 covers 15 residues. CDR3 amino acids: CASSLARVQGNEQYF. The CDR3 nucleotides read TGTGCCAGCAGCTTAGCGAGAGTCCAGGGGAACGAGCAGTACTTC.

This clone came up a few times. The genes are TRBV6-1 and TRBJ1-2, with D possibly matching TRBD1 (6 bases). Germline V CDR1 and CDR2: MNHNS, SASEGT. Deletions cut 4 bases from V and 3 bases from J, with 9 bases between. CDR3 length: 13 amino acids. The CDR3 spells CASSAGGDYGYTF. The DNA for the CDR3 is TGTGCCAGCAGTGCGGGGGGCGACTATGGCTACACCTTC.

This clone was observed a handful of times. The chain uses TRBV4-1 and TRBJ1-2, with D possibly TRBD1 on 5 matching bases. Germline CDR1 and CDR2: MGHRA and YSYEKL. Trimming pared 0 bases from V and 7 bases from J, leaving 15 bases between. This CDR3 region has 15 residues. The CDR3: CASSQEPGYFSGYTF. The CDR3 nucleotides read TGCGCCAGCAGCCAAGAACCAGGGTACTTTTCTGGCTACACCTTC.

The rearrangement joins TRBV5-1 to TRBJ1-1; tentatively, D is TRBD1 (5 bases). Trimming took 5 bases from V and 2 from J, leaving 10 bases between them. The CDR3 has 13 amino acids. Per germline, CDR1 SGHRS and CDR2 YFSETQ. CDR3 loop: CASSPDSNTEAFF. For the CDR3, the DNA is TGCGCCAGCAGTCCTGACAGTAACACTGAAGCTTTCTTT.

J is TRBJ2-7 and V is TRBV13, with 7 bases that match TRBD1. Germline CDR1 PRHDT, CDR2 FYEKMQ (reference sequence). Trimming took 1 base from V and 2 from J; bases not matched to a gene: 2. CDR3 length: 14 residues. The CDR3: CASSLAQGTYEQYF. CDR3 coding DNA: TGTGCCAGCAGCTTAGCACAGGGGACCTACGAGCAGTACTTC.

The table lists this clone with a few counts. The chain links TRBV27 to TRBJ1-5, with D possibly being TRBD1 (5 bases). V was shortened by 5 bases and J by 4 bases, with 15 bases between the two germline ends. The CDR3 contains 15 residues. Germline lookup yields CDR1 MNHEY and CDR2 SMNVEV (reference sequence). DNA for the CDR3: TGTGCCAGCAGTGAGCGGGACCCCGAAAATCAGCCCCAGCATTTT. It encodes CASSERDPENQPQHF.

The chain is built from TRBV29-1 and TRBJ1-1, with no clear D. V lost 4 bases and J lost 6, with 6 bases in between. This CDR3 spans 10 amino acids. Germline V gives CDR1 SQVTM, CDR2 ANQGSEA. The CDR3 DNA sequence: TGCAGCGTTGTAGCCGCTGAAGCTTTCTTT. Protein: CSVVAAEAFF. Variable domain in full (rest from reference TRBV29-1 and TRBJ1-1): SAVISQKPSRDICQRGTSLTIQCQVDSQVTMMFWYRQQPGQSLTLIATANQGSEATYESGFVIDKFPISRPNLTFSTLTVSNMSPEDSSIYLCSVVAAEAFFGQGTRLTVV.

This chain links TRBV6-6 with TRBJ2-2; a weak D match, TRBD2 (5 bases). Germline lookup yields CDR1 MNHNY and CDR2 SVGAGI (reference sequence). The CDR3 has 12 residues. Trimming removed 8 bases at V and 4 bases at J, with 8 bases between. This chain's CDR3 is CASRGSTGELFF. DNA for the CDR3: TGTGCCAGCCGAGGGAGCACCGGGGAGCTGTTTTTT.

The genes are TRBV5-1 and TRBJ1-6, with a possible D match to TRBD1 (6 bases). The CDR3 loop spans 19 amino acids. V lost 0 bases and J lost 0, with 16 bases in between. Germline lookup yields CDR1 SGHRS and CDR2 YFSETQ. The CDR3 here is CASSLEGAGESSYNSPLHF. In DNA, the CDR3 is TGCGCCAGCAGCTTGGAAGGGGCAGGGGAGAGCTCCTATAATTCACCCCTCCACTTT. Variable domain in full (rest from reference TRBV5-1 and TRBJ1-6): KAGVTQTPRYLIKTRGQQVTLSCSPISGHRSVSWYQQTPGQGLQFLFEYFSETQRNKGNFPGRFSGRQFSNSRSEMNVSTLELGDSALYLCASSLEGAGESSYNSPLHFGNGTRLTVT.

This sequence joins TRBV28 and TRBJ1-2; no clear D gene. Trimming stripped 6 bases from V and 6 bases from J, with 23 bases between. Per germline, CDR1 MDHEN and CDR2 SYDVKM. There are 16 residues in the CDR3. Written as DNA, the CDR3 is TGTGCCAGCAGGCCCCCTGGAGGAGGTAGCACGAATGGCTACACCTTC. Its protein is CASRPPGGGSTNGYTF.

The rearrangement joins TRBV7-3 to TRBJ1-1; 8 positions match TRBD1. The CDR3 extends over 14 amino acids. Trimming removed 8 bases from V and 5 bases from J; junction bases left unmatched: 10. Germline V gene data show CDR1 as SGHTA and CDR2 as FQGTGA. CDR3 amino acids: CASSSTGVLTEAFF. CDR3 nucleotides: TGTGCCAGCTCATCGACAGGGGTTTTAACTGAAGCTTTCTTT.

This clone was detected once. This chain connects TRBV27 to TRBJ2-1; TRBD2 agrees at 9 bases. The germline V gene encodes CDR1 MNHEY and CDR2 SMNVEV (reference sequence). The CDR3 extends over 16 amino acids. Unmatched junction bases numbered 9, after V lost 5 bases and J lost 4 bases. CDR3 loop: CASSPRGAGGYNEQFF. The DNA for the CDR3 is TGTGCCAGCAGTCCCCGGGGAGCGGGGGGTTACAATGAGCAGTTCTTC.

The J gene is TRBJ2-7, the V gene TRBV11-1; 10 bases are shared with TRBD1. V trimming: 5 bases; J trimming: 2 bases; junction bases outside the gene matches: 9. Germline V gives CDR1 SGHAT, CDR2 FQDESV (reference sequence). The CDR3 has 16 residues. The CDR3 DNA is TGTGCCAGCAGCCTACCGGGACAGGGGATAACCTACGAGCAGTACTTC. Residues: CASSLPGQGITYEQYF.

The chain links TRBV4-1 to TRBJ1-3; no firm D call. CDR3 size: 14 residues. CDR1 MGHRA and CDR2 YSYEKL come from the germline V gene. The V gene lost 3 bases and the J gene lost 0 bases, with 6 bases spanning the gap. The CDR3 loop is CASSHPPSGNTIYF. In DNA form, the CDR3 reads TGCGCCAGCAGCCACCCTCCCTCTGGAAACACCATATATTTT.

The J gene is TRBJ1-4, the V gene TRBV11-2, with 10 bases aligning to TRBD1. The CDR3 spans 16 residues. In germline, CDR1 is SGHAT, CDR2 FQNNGV. J gave up 8 bases and V 2 bases, and 8 bases lay outside the gene matches. The CDR3 reads CASSLSLGTGDEKLFF. In DNA form, the CDR3 reads TGTGCCAGCAGCTTATCCCTTGGGACAGGGGACGAAAAACTGTTTTTT.

Only one count was recorded for this clone. The CDR3 protein is CASSPGTGEGAKNIQYF. CDR3 in DNA: TGCGCCAGCAGCCCAGGGACAGGGGAAGGGGCCAAAAACATTCAGTACTTC. The rearrangement uses TRBV5-1 and TRBJ2-4, with 10 bases lining up with TRBD1. The CDR3 totals 17 residues. The V gene's germline CDR1 is SGHRS and CDR2 YFSETQ. V shed 4 bases, J shed 1 base, and the junction held 8 bases outside the gene matches.

The J gene is TRBJ2-5, the V gene TRBV6-5; no definite D call. Trimming took off 0 bases at V and 4 bases at J, with 9 bases between the two ends. Germline V gene lookup returns CDR1 MNHEY and CDR2 SVGAGI. The CDR3 has 14 residues. Here the CDR3 reads CASSYSMERETQYF. In nucleotides, the CDR3 is TGTGCCAGCAGTTACTCGATGGAGAGAGAGACCCAGTACTTC.